These 4 T cell receptor beta chains originate from one sample sequenced in a study of cytomegalovirus exposure and HLA in healthy donors. Using immunoSEQ multiplex PCR, the repertoire was profiled, and TCRdb retains in-frame clones only, with some absent. The sample lists 170,000 or so clones; roughly four fifths were seen once. Sequenced material: PBMCs. Every receptor here comes from a woman aged 18-29 years in good health and CMV-seropositive.

This clone was observed a few times. The V gene is TRBV27, the J gene TRBJ1-1, with 7 bases matching TRBD1. V was pared by 6 bases and J by 7 bases, with 5 bases of the junction left unmatched. There are 12 residues in the CDR3. The germline CDR1 and CDR2 sequences are MNHEY and SMNVEV (reference sequence). The CDR3 DNA is TGTGCCAGCAGAGGGACAGCGAATGAAGCTTTCTTT. This encodes CASRGTANEAFF.

This chain uses TRBV14 with TRBJ1-2; D uncertain. Looked up from germline, CDR1 is SGHDN and CDR2 is FVKESK. There are 13 residues in the CDR3. The V gene lost 1 base and the J gene lost 7 bases, with 10 bases spanning the gap. In DNA form, the CDR3 reads TGTGCCAGCAGCCAAGTTGCCGGGTTTGGCTACACCTTC. The encoded protein is CASSQVAGFGYTF.

This CDR3 reads CASSPRQGSSYEQYF. As DNA, the CDR3 is TGTGCCAGCAGCCCTAGACAGGGATCCTCCTACGAGCAGTACTTC. The V call is TRBV9, the J call TRBJ2-7; 7 nucleotides line up with TRBD1. CDR1 is SGDLS, CDR2 YYNGEE, per germline. J gave up 0 bases and V 4 bases, and 7 bases lay outside the gene matches. The CDR3 is 15 amino acids.

The chain is built from TRBV5-6 and TRBJ1-2, with TRBD1 matching 8 bases. Germline V lookup: CDR1 SGHDT, CDR2 YYEEEE. V lost 3 bases and J lost 4; bases outside the gene matches: 11. CDR3 size: 16 residues. CDR3 region: CASSSSDREFVYGYTF. The CDR3 region has the DNA TGTGCCAGCAGCTCCTCGGACAGGGAGTTTGTCTATGGCTACACCTTC.